This T cell receptor (beta chain) originates from a study of graft-versus-host responses after intestinal transplantation. Study-wide points: Where graft-donor T cell macrochimerism was present, patients had high graft-versus-host to host-versus-graft clonal ratios in allografts.

Notes on this clone: Its cognate antigen is unknown.

Germline CDR1 reads MDHEN; CDR2 reads SYDVKM. With V trimmed by 5 bases and J by 2 bases, 8 bases remained unmatched. This CDR3 has 16 amino acids. The protocol was immunoSEQ multiplex PCR, while the TCRdb copy is restricted to in-frame clones and leaves out a portion. The sample lists fewer than 100,000 clones; 86% were seen once. This clonotype was sampled from a human patient who received an intestinal transplant, so some T cells may come from the graft donor. The sequencing here drew on PBMCs, taken 255 days after intestinal transplant. V gene TRBV28 combines with J gene TRBJ1-2; 10 bases match TRBD1. The CDR3, as DNA: TGTGCCAGCAGTGTGTTTCCGGGACAGGGGAACTATGGCTACACCTTC. Residues: CASSVFPGQGNYGYTF.